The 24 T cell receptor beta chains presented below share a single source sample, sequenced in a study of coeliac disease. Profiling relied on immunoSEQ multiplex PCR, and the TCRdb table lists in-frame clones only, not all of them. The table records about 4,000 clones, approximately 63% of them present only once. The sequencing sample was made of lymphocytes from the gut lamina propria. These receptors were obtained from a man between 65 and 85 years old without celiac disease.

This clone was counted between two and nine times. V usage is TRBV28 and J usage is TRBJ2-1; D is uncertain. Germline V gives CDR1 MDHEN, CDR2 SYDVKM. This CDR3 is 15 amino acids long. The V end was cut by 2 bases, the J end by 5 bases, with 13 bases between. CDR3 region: CASSLVRGFHNEQFF. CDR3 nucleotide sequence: TGTGCCAGCAGTTTAGTTAGAGGATTTCACAATGAGCAGTTCTTC.

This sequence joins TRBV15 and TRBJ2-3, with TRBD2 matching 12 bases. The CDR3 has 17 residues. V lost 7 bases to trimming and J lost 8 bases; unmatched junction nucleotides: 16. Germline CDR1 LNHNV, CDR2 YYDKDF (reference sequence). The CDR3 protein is CATKKELLAGGQGTQYF. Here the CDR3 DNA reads TGTGCCACCAAAAAAGAGCTGCTAGCGGGGGGGCAAGGTACGCAGTATTTT.

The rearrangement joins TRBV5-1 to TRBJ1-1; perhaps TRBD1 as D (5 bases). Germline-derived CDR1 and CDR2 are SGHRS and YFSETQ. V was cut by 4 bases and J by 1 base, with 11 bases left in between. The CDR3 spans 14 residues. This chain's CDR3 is CASSRDGQNTEAFF. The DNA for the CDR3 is TGCGCCAGCAGCAGAGACGGACAGAACACTGAAGCTTTCTTT.

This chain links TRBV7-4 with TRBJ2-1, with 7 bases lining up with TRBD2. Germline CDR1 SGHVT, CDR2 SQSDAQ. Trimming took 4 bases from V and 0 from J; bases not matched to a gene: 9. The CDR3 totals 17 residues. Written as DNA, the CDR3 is TGTGCCAGCAGCTGCCCCCGGGGGGACCCCTCCTACAATGAGCAGTTCTTC. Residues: CASSCPRGDPSYNEQFF.

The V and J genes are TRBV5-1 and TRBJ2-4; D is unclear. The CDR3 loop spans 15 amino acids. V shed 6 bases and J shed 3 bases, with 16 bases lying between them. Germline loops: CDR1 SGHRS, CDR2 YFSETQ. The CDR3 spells CASTKSVAVKNIQYF. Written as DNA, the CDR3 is TGCGCCAGCACTAAGTCCGTGGCGGTCAAAAACATTCAGTACTTC.

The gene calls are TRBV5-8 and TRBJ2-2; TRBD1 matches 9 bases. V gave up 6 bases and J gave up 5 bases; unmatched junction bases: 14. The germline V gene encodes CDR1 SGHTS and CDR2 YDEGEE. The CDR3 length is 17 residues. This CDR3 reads CASTYLGTGFGTGELFF. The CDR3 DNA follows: TGTGCCAGCACCTATCTAGGGACAGGGTTTGGTACCGGGGAGCTGTTTTTT.

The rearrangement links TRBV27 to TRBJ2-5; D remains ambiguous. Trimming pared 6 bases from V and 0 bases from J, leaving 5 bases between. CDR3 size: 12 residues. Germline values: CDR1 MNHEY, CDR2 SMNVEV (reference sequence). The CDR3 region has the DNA TGTGCCAGCAGCAGGTACCAAGAGACCCAGTACTTC. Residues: CASSRYQETQYF.

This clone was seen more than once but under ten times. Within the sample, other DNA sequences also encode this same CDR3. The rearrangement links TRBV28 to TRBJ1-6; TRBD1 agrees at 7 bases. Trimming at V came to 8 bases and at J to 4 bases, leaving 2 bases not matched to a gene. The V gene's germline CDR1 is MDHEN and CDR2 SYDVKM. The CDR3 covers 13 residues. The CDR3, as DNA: TGTGCCAGCGGACAGGAGTATAATTCACCCCTCCACTTT. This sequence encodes CASGQEYNSPLHF.

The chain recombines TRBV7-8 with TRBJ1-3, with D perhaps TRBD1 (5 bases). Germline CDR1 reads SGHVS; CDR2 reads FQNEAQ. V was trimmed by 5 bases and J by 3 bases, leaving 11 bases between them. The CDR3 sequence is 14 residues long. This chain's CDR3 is CASSPGGNGNTIYF. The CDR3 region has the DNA TGTGCCAGCAGCCCTGGGGGGAATGGAAACACCATATATTTT.

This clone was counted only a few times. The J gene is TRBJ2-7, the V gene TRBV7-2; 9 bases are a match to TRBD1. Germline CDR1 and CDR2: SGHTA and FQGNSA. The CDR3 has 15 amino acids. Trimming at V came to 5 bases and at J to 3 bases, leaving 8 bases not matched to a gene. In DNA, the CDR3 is TGTGCCAGCAGCATGACAGGGGGGAATTTCTACGAGCAGTACTTC. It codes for CASSMTGGNFYEQYF.

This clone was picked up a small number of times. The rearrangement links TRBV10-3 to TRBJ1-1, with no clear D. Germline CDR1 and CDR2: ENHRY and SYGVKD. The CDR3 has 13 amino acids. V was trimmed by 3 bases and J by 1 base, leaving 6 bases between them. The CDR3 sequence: CAISDQSNTEAFF. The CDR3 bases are TGTGCCATCAGTGACCAGTCGAACACTGAAGCTTTCTTT.

For the CDR3, the DNA is TGTGCCACCAGCAGAGGGGCTAGCGGGGGGGCAGGGGATACGCAGTATTTT. The encoded protein is CATSRGASGGAGDTQYF. The chain combines TRBV15 with TRBJ2-3, with TRBD2 matching 12 bases. Germline values: CDR1 LNHNV, CDR2 YYDKDF (reference sequence). The J segment lost 6 bases and the V segment lost 1 base, leaving 8 bases of the junction unmatched. CDR3 size: 17 residues.

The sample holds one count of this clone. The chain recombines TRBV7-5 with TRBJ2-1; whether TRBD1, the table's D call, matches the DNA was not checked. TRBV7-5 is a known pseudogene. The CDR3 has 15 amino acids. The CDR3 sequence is CVRSSGTGAYNEQFF. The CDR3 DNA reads TGTGTCAGAAGCTCCGGGACAGGAGCCTACAATGAGCAGTTCTTC.

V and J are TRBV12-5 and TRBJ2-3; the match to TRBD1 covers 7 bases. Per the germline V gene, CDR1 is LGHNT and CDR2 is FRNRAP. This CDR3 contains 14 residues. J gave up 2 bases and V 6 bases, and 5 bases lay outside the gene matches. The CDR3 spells CASGIGTDTDTQYF. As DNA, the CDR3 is TGTGCTAGTGGCATTGGGACAGACACAGATACGCAGTATTTT.

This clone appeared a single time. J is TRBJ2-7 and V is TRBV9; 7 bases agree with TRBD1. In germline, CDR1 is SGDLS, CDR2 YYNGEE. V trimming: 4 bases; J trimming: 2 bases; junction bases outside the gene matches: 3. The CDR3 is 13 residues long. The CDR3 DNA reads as TGTGCCAGCAGCCCCCAGGGGGCCTACGAGCAGTACTTC. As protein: CASSPQGAYEQYF. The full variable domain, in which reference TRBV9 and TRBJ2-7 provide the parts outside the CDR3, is DSGVTQTPKHLITATGQRVTLRCSPRSGDLSVYWYQQSLDQGLQFLIQYYNGEERAKGNILERFSAQQFPDLHSELNLSSLELGDSALYFCASSPQGAYEQYFGPGTRLTVT.

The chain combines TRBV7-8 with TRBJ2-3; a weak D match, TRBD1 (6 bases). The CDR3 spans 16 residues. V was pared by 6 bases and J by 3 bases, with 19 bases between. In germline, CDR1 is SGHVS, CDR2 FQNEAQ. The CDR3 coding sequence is TGTGCCAGCAGTTCCCGGGACACCTCCAGTACAGATACGCAGTATTTT. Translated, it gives CASSSRDTSSTDTQYF. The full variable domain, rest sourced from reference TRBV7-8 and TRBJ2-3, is GAGVSQSPRYKVAKRGQDVALRCDPISGHVSLFWYQQALGQGPEFLTYFQNEAQLDKSGLPSDRFFAERPEGSVSTLKIQRTQQEDSAVYLCASSSRDTSSTDTQYFGPGTRLTVL.

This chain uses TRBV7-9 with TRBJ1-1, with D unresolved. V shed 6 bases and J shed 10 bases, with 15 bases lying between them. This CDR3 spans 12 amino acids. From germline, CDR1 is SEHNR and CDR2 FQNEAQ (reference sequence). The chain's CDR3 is CASSTGLTGAFF. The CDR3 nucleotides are TGTGCCAGCAGTACCGGCCTCACGGGAGCTTTCTTT.

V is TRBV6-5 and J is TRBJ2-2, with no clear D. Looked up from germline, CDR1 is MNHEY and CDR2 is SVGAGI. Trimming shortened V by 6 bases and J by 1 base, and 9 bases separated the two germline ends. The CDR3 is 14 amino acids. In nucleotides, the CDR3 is TGTGCCAGCAGCCGGTACAGGAACACCGGGGAGCTGTTTTTT. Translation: CASSRYRNTGELFF.

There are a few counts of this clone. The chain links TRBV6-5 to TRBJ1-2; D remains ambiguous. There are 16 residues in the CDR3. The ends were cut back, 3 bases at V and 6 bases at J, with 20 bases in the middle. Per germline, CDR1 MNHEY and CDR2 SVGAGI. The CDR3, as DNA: TGTGCCAGCAGTTATTCCTCCGGCCGGAGAGTGGATGGCTACACCTTC. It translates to CASSYSSGRRVDGYTF.

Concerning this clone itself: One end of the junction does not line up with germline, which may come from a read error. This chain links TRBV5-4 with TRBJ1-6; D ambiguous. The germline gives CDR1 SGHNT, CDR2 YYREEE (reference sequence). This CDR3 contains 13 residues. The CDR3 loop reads CASSLGTNSPLHF. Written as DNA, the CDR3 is TGTGCCAGCAGCCTTGGAACTAATTCCCCCCTCCACTTT.

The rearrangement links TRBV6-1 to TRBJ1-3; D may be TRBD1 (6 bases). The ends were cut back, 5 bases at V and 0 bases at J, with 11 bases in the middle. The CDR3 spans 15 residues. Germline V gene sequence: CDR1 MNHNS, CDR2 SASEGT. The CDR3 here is CASSRQVFSGNTIYF. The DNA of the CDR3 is TGTGCCAGCAGTAGACAGGTCTTCTCTGGAAACACCATATATTTT.

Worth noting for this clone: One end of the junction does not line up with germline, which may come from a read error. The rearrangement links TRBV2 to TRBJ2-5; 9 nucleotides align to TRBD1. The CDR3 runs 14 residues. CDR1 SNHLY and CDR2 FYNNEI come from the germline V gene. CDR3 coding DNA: TGTGCCAGCAGGGAAGACAGGGGGTATGAGACCCAGTACTTC. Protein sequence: CASREDRGYETQYF.

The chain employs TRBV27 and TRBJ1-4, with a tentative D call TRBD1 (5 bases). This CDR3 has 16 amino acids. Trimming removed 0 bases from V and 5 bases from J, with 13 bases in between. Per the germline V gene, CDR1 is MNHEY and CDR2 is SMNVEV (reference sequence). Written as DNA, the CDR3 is TGTGCCAGCAGTTTATCGGGCAGGGTAGAAAATGAAAAACTGTTTTTT. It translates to CASSLSGRVENEKLFF.

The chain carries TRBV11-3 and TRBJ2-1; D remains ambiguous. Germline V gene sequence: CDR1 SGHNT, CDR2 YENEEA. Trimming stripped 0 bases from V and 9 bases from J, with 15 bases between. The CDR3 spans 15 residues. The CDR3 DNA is TGTGCCAGCAGCTTAGATCGAAACCCGAGATTTGAGCAGTTCTTC. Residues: CASSLDRNPRFEQFF. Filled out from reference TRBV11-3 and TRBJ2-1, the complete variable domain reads EAGVVQSPRYKIIEKKQPVAFWCNPISGHNTLYWYLQNLGQGPELLIRYENEEAVDDSQLPKDRFSAERLKGVDSTLKIQPAELGDSAVYLCASSLDRNPRFEQFFGPGTRLTVL.